The 29 T cell receptor beta chains reported below all come from one sample, sequenced in a study of T-cell reconstitution after alpha-beta-depleted transplantation in children. This sample's TCRbeta library carried unique molecular identifier barcodes. TCRdb redid the calling of the PCR reads with MiXCR, one entry per CDR3 protein. Among roughly 30,000 distinct CDR3 sequences listed, roughly 6.5% were seen once. Their antigens are not known. General study points: After transplant, at about two months, alpha-beta T cells were reportedly derived from several hundred expanded graft clones.

The sample was peripheral blood, taken 60 days after TCRalphabeta/CD19-depleted stem cell transplant. Source of these receptors: a child less than two years old who had a stem cell transplant for acute myeloid leukemia, so the T cells may come from the graft donor.

This clonotype occurred many times. The rearrangement links TRBV7-9 to TRBJ2-7, with 7 bases lining up with TRBD1. The CDR3 contains 12 residues. V lost 5 bases, J lost 5 bases, and 3 bases stayed unmatched. CDR1 is SEHNR and CDR2 is FQNEAQ in the germline V gene (reference sequence). CDR3 DNA: TGTGCCAGCAGCCGAGGGGGCCACGAGCAGTACTTC. It specifies CASSRGGHEQYF.

This clonotype has ten or more counts. The chain has TRBV7-7 and TRBJ2-1, with 10 positions matching TRBD1. This CDR3 has 15 amino acids. Per germline, CDR1 SSHAT and CDR2 FNYEAQ (reference sequence). Unmatched junction bases numbered 6, after V lost 5 bases and J lost 5 bases. This chain's CDR3 is CASSARQGANNEQFF. CDR3 bases: TGTGCCAGCAGCGCTCGACAGGGGGCAAACAATGAGCAGTTCTTC.

This clonotype was detected ten times or more. V and J are TRBV6-2 or TRBV6-3 and TRBJ2-6; D call uncertain. CDR1 MNHEY and CDR2 SVGEGT come from the germline V gene. V was cut by 4 bases and J by 0 bases, with 16 bases left in between. CDR3 length: 18 amino acids. The DNA for the CDR3 is TGTGCCAGCAGTTCGCCACAGTTCTACTCCTCTGGGGCCAACGTCCTGACTTTC. It is translated as CASSSPQFYSSGANVLTF.

This clonotype was found many times. V is TRBV20-1 and J is TRBJ1-1; 8 positions agree with TRBD1. Losses at the gene ends were 6 bases for V and 8 bases for J; bases not matched to a gene: 5. CDR1 is DFQATT, CDR2 SNEGSKA, per germline (reference sequence). The CDR3 consists of 11 residues. DNA for the CDR3: TGCAGTGCCTGGACAGGGAGGGAAGCTTTCTTT. Its translation: CSAWTGREAFF.

This clonotype has at least ten counts. The chain recombines TRBV29-1 with TRBJ2-6; TRBD2 agrees at 7 bases. The V segment lost 4 bases and the J segment 0 bases; nucleotides outside the gene matches: 3. Per germline, CDR1 SQVTM and CDR2 ANQGSEA. The CDR3 is 15 amino acids. The DNA for the CDR3 is TGCAGCGTTGCGGGGGGATTCTCTGGGGCCAACGTCCTGACTTTC. Its protein product is CSVAGGFSGANVLTF.

The table lists this clonotype with many counts. V and J are TRBV6-1 and TRBJ2-3; D is tentatively TRBD1 or TRBD2 (5 bases each). V gave up 6 bases and J gave up 2 bases, with 12 bases separating them. Looked up from germline, CDR1 is MNHNS and CDR2 is SASEGT. The CDR3 covers 14 residues. CDR3 in amino acids: CASSRGPLTDTQYF. For the CDR3, the DNA is TGTGCCAGCAGCCGGGGACCGCTCACAGATACGCAGTATTTT.

At least ten counts were recorded for this clonotype. The chain joins TRBV28 to TRBJ1-2; D perhaps matches TRBD1 (6 bases). The germline gives CDR1 MDHEN, CDR2 SYDVKM. The CDR3 covers 15 residues. The V gene lost 3 bases and the J gene lost 6 bases, with 17 bases spanning the gap. The CDR3, as DNA: TGTGCCAGCAGTTTTTGGGTGGGGGCAGGCGATGGCTACACCTTC. Translating it yields CASSFWVGAGDGYTF.

This clonotype was detected only once. V and J are TRBV2 and TRBJ1-1, with D perhaps TRBD1 (6 bases). CDR1 SNHLY and CDR2 FYNNEI come from the germline V gene. The CDR3 has 13 residues. Trimming took off 11 bases at V and 1 base at J, with 14 bases between the two ends. Here the CDR3 reads CAGADRKNTEAFF. CDR3 nucleotides: TGTGCCGGCGCCGACAGGAAGAACACTGAAGCTTTCTTT.

This clonotype was counted ten times or more. The rearrangement links TRBV24-1 to TRBJ2-1; D is ambiguous. The V and J ends lost 0 bases and 7 bases respectively, with 6 bases between them. Germline V CDR1 and CDR2: KGHDR, SFDVKD. The CDR3 runs to 13 residues. CDR3 coding DNA: TGTGCCACCAGTGATTTGCGAGAGAATGAGCAGTTCTTC. Translation: CATSDLRENEQFF.

This clonotype was counted ten times or more. This chain connects TRBV28 to TRBJ1-2, with D unresolved. Germline CDR1 is MDHEN and CDR2 is SYDVKM. The length of the CDR3 is 15 residues. V lost 1 base and J lost 8, with 17 bases in between. DNA of the CDR3: TGTGCCAGCAGTTTATCGGACGCAGCCGCGGAGGGCTACACCTTC. This sequence encodes CASSLSDAAAEGYTF.

This clonotype was detected only a few times. V usage is TRBV9 and J usage is TRBJ1-5, with TRBD1 as a possible D gene (5 bases). The germline CDR1 and CDR2 sequences are SGDLS and YYNGEE. Trimming removed 3 bases at V and 5 bases at J, with 12 bases between. CDR3 length: 14 residues. The CDR3 region has the DNA TGTGCCAGCAGCGAAGGGGCACAACATCAGCCCCAGCATTTT. Encoded protein: CASSEGAQHQPQHF.

The chain combines TRBV7-8 with TRBJ2-5, with 9 bases that match TRBD2. This CDR3 is 14 amino acids long. Per the germline V gene, CDR1 is SGHVS and CDR2 is FQNEAQ. V lost 2 bases to trimming and J lost 5 bases; unmatched junction nucleotides: 3. DNA for the CDR3: TGTGCCAGCAGCTTAAGCGGACTAGCGGAGACCCAGTACTTC. Translated, it gives CASSLSGLAETQYF.

This clonotype was counted many times. CDR3 in DNA: TGCAGCGTTCCTTGCGGGGTACTAACCCACAATGAGCAGTTCTTC. Encoded protein: CSVPCGVLTHNEQFF. V usage is TRBV29-1 and J usage is TRBJ2-1, with D maybe TRBD2 (6 bases). V was cut by 5 bases and J by 5 bases, with 19 bases left in between. This CDR3 region has 15 residues. CDR1 is SQVTM, CDR2 ANQGSEA, per germline.

This clonotype appeared many times. This chain connects TRBV6-5 to TRBJ2-5; a weak D match, TRBD2 (6 bases). In germline, CDR1 is MNHEY, CDR2 SVGAGI. This CDR3 is built from 14 residues. Trimming pared 0 bases from V and 7 bases from J, leaving 12 bases between. CDR3 amino acids: CASSYSRREGTQYF. The CDR3 DNA reads TGTGCCAGCAGTTACTCTCGGAGGGAAGGGACCCAGTACTTC.

The table lists this clonotype with many counts. This chain connects TRBV29-1 to TRBJ2-3, with TRBD2 as a possible D gene (5 bases). V was clipped by 4 bases and J by 4 bases, with 15 bases between them. CDR3 length: 14 residues. In germline, CDR1 is SQVTM, CDR2 ANQGSEA. The CDR3 spells CSVAIGGNADTQYF. DNA for the CDR3: TGCAGCGTTGCCATAGGAGGCAATGCAGATACGCAGTATTTT.

The chain links TRBV12-3 or TRBV12-4 to TRBJ1-5; D call uncertain. CDR3 length: 15 residues. V lost 2 bases to trimming and J lost 0 bases, with 8 bases between them. The CDR3 spells CASSLNADSNQPQHF. DNA of the CDR3: TGTGCCAGCAGTTTAAACGCGGATAGCAATCAGCCCCAGCATTTT.

This clonotype has a count of ten or more. The chain combines TRBV6-4 with TRBJ2-5; D assignment may be TRBD1 or TRBD2 (5 bases each). CDR3 length: 13 amino acids. The germline CDR1 and CDR2 sequences are MRHNA and SNTAGT. V shed 8 bases and J shed 5 bases, with 15 bases lying between them. The CDR3 DNA reads as TGTGCCAGCTCCCACCGGGGCGGCGAGACCCAGTACTTC. The encoded protein is CASSHRGGETQYF.

This chain uses TRBV5-6 with TRBJ2-1, with D perhaps TRBD2 (6 bases). The CDR3 runs 15 residues. Germline V gives CDR1 SGHDT, CDR2 YYEEEE. V lost 3 bases to trimming and J lost 0 bases, with 10 bases between them. CDR3 loop: CASSSGVYSYNEQFF. For the CDR3, the DNA is TGTGCCAGCAGCTCGGGGGTCTACTCCTACAATGAGCAGTTCTTC.

This clonotype has a count of ten or more. This chain joins TRBV6-5 and TRBJ2-7; 9 nucleotides match TRBD1. Trimming at V came to 0 bases and at J to 3 bases, leaving 3 bases not matched to a gene. The V gene's germline CDR1 is MNHEY and CDR2 SVGAGI. The CDR3 extends over 15 amino acids. The CDR3 DNA is TGTGCCAGCAGTTACTCGAAGGGACAGGGCTACGAGCAGTACTTC. Amino acids: CASSYSKGQGYEQYF.

This clonotype occurred a few times. The V call is TRBV27, the J call TRBJ1-1; 7 nucleotides match TRBD1. This CDR3 region has 16 residues. The V and J ends lost 2 bases and 4 bases, in that order; junction bases with no gene match: 10. Germline V CDR1 and CDR2: MNHEY, SMNVEV (reference sequence). The CDR3 region is CASSLGFRGLSTEAFF. CDR3 in DNA: TGTGCCAGCAGTTTAGGATTCAGGGGGTTAAGCACTGAAGCTTTCTTT.

This clonotype occurred many times. The rearrangement uses TRBV5-1 and TRBJ2-4; 8 nucleotides line up with TRBD2. V shed 3 bases and J 6 bases; nucleotides not matched to a gene: 8. Germline V gene lookup returns CDR1 SGHRS and CDR2 YFSETQ. The CDR3 is 15 residues long. The DNA for the CDR3 is TGCGCCAGCAGCTCGAGGCTAGCGGGCTCAAACATTCAGTACTTC. Amino acid sequence: CASSSRLAGSNIQYF.

Many counts were recorded for this clonotype. This chain joins TRBV27 and TRBJ2-2; D tentatively reads TRBD1 or TRBD2 (5 bases each). The germline V gene has CDR1 MNHEY and CDR2 SMNVEV (reference sequence). The V end was cut by 5 bases, the J end by 5 bases, with 6 bases between. The CDR3 contains 12 residues. In DNA, the CDR3 is TGTGCCAGCAGTGGGGGTACCGGGGAGCTGTTTTTT. This translates into CASSGGTGELFF.

In its sample, this clonotype was seen many times. The chain joins TRBV3-1 to TRBJ2-7, with 7 nucleotides matching TRBD2. Trimming removed 1 base from V and 7 bases from J; junction bases left unmatched: 13. This CDR3 is 16 amino acids long. CDR1 and CDR2 from the germline V gene are LGHDT and YNNKEL (reference sequence). CDR3 DNA sequence: TGTGCCAGCAGCCAAGTTGGGGCGGGAGCCCCGGGGGAGCAGTACTTC. The encoded protein is CASSQVGAGAPGEQYF.

This clonotype was observed a few times. The chain employs TRBV6-6 and TRBJ2-5; D ambiguous. The CDR3 length is 15 residues. Germline loops: CDR1 MNHNY, CDR2 SVGAGI (reference sequence). The V end was cut by 2 bases, the J end by 5 bases, with 15 bases between. The CDR3 DNA follows: TGTGCCAGCAGTTACGGGTCGGTTAATGAGGAGACCCAGTACTTC. Translated: CASSYGSVNEETQYF.

This clonotype was seen repeatedly, ten times or more. The V and J genes are TRBV6-1 and TRBJ2-5; D is uncertain. Germline lookup yields CDR1 MNHNS and CDR2 SASEGT. The ends were cut back, 4 bases at V and 6 bases at J, with 9 bases in the middle. The CDR3 loop spans 12 amino acids. This CDR3 reads CASSVWVQTQYF. The CDR3 coding sequence is TGTGCCAGCAGTGTCTGGGTTCAGACCCAGTACTTC.

This clonotype was seen ten or more times. The V call is TRBV9, the J call TRBJ2-3; a weak D match, TRBD2 (7 bases). From germline, CDR1 is SGDLS and CDR2 YYNGEE. The CDR3 covers 15 residues. Trimming removed 6 bases from V and 2 bases from J, with 16 bases in between. The CDR3 region has the DNA TGTGCCAGCACCCAAAGGGGGGGCTCCACAGATACGCAGTATTTT. Its protein is CASTQRGGSTDTQYF.

This clonotype was recorded at least ten times. The chain employs TRBV29-1 and TRBJ2-5, with TRBD1 matching over 8 bases. The CDR3 spans 12 residues. With 6 bases clipped from V and 7 bases from J, the junction kept 7 bases outside the gene matches. Germline CDR1 reads SQVTM; CDR2 reads ANQGSEA. In DNA form, the CDR3 reads TGCAGCGTCGGGACAGGACGCGGGACCCAGTACTTC. Protein product: CSVGTGRGTQYF.

Many counts were recorded for this clonotype. V gene TRBV11-3 combines with J gene TRBJ2-3, with D hard to call. Deletions cut 0 bases from V and 4 bases from J, with 5 bases between. The V gene's germline CDR1 is SGHNT and CDR2 YENEEA. The CDR3 is 13 amino acids. For the CDR3, the DNA is TGTGCCAGCAGCTTAGATCCCGCAGATACGCAGTATTTT. It codes for CASSLDPADTQYF.

This clonotype was recorded at least ten times. The rearrangement joins TRBV4-3 to TRBJ2-2; D remains ambiguous. The V end was cut by 1 base, the J end by 6 bases, with 15 bases between. The CDR3 has 16 residues. Germline CDR1 and CDR2: LGHNA and YSLEER. The CDR3 bases are TGCGCCAGCAGCCAAGTTCAACGGCTCCCCGCCGGGGAGCTGTTTTTT. Amino acids: CASSQVQRLPAGELFF.